Below, one TCR beta chain is given with its context. Its antigen is undetermined. With 6 bases clipped from V and 4 bases from J, the junction kept 11 bases outside the gene matches. The CDR3 length is 15 residues. CDR1 and CDR2 (germline): ENHRY, SYGVKD. These data are taken from a study of shared clonotypes between healthy human individuals. Sequenced by immunoSEQ multiplex PCR; TCRdb stores in-frame clones only, minus some. Here the sample spans about 690,000 clones, about 90% being singletons. Broader study findings: When naive CD4 clonotypes were compared across a few donors, 4% to 6.5% were shared. Among donors, the sharing of clonotypes was expected to be influenced by sequencing depth.

This receptor was identified in a man aged 18 to 30 in good health. Some clones in this sample may be carry-over from other donors' samples. The sample consisted of memory CD8+ T cells from PBMCs. Subset given: CD45RO+ cells pooled with CCR7-negative TemRA cells. The chain uses TRBV10-3 and TRBJ2-7; TRBD1 aligns across 8 bases. In DNA, the CDR3 is TGTGCCATCAGCGAGCCCCGGGACAGGCGGTACGAGCAGTACTTC. It translates to CAISEPRDRRYEQYF.